This record concerns one TCR beta chain sequence. Unmatched junction bases numbered 5, after V lost 1 base and J lost 6 bases. The CDR3 length is 14 residues. In germline, CDR1 is SEHNR, CDR2 FQNEAQ (reference sequence). The authors' processing: Scientists estimated how many nucleated cells there were by amplifying reference gene primers. TCRdb's table, derived via immunoSEQ multiplex PCR, lists solely in-frame clones and lacks some. For V, J and clone size, that table is used; D and trimming come from the DNA. The sample yields just over 300,000 clones, over 80% seen once. Clinical history reported by participants formed the basis on which cohorts were assigned. The entry originates in a study of blood T cell repertoires in COVID-19. Study context: Sample material is recorded as cDNA or gDNA derived from T cells, B-cell-depleted T cells, or PBMCs.

The receptor comes from a woman between 18 and 29 years old who had recovered from COVID-19. The chain employs TRBV7-9 and TRBJ1-2, with TRBD1 matching over 7 bases. Sequencing used PBMCs or T cells enriched from blood (not recorded which). CDR3 in amino acids: CASSLVEGADGYTF. In nucleotides, the CDR3 is TGTGCCAGCAGCTTAGTGGAGGGGGCAGATGGCTACACCTTC.